Listed below are T cell receptor beta chains from one sample, sequenced in a study of OX40 agonist ivuxolimab in advanced cancers. Sequencing was performed with immunoSEQ multiplex PCR; in TCRdb, only in-frame clones are kept and a portion is missing. The data contain about 67,000 clones, more than 75% of them singletons. The specimen comprised CD4+ or CD8+ T cells sorted from blood, sampled in a trial of the OX40 agonist ivuxolimab. The receptors derive from an adult with an advanced solid tumor such as melanoma, head and neck, liver or kidney cancer. Each CDR3 is given without its conserved first and last residue.

CDR3 protein	V gene	J gene
ASSLLAGGRDTQY	TRBV7-2	TRBJ2-3
ASSTRQGSYEQY	TRBV7-2	TRBJ2-7
ASSPGVDNEQF	TRBV9	TRBJ2-1
ASSLRAGELF	TRBV19	TRBJ2-2
ASSGTGYESGELF	TRBV19	TRBJ2-2
ASSKGQNTEAF	TRBV5-6	TRBJ1-1
ASSLPSRSSYEQY	TRBV11-1	TRBJ2-7
AWRGPWGATLGETQY	TRBV30	TRBJ2-5
ASSQMDRGSYEQY	TRBV4-2	TRBJ2-7
ASTRDSAKNYGYT	TRBV28	TRBJ1-2
ASSVDSNQPQH	TRBV5-5	TRBJ1-5
ASSRDRGPEKLF	TRBV28	TRBJ1-4
ASRWTYRGNSPLH	TRBV5-1	TRBJ1-6
AISDVLAGSDTGELF	TRBV10-3	TRBJ2-2
ASSPDLMEGYT	TRBV5-4	TRBJ1-2
ASATHDYYNEQF	TRBV4-1	TRBJ2-1
ASNGRDRGSSYNEQF	TRBV28	TRBJ2-1
ASSRTSEADTQY	TRBV5-1	TRBJ2-3
ASTPFDDQPQH	TRBV2	TRBJ1-5
ASAAGKDQPQH	TRBV4-2	TRBJ1-5
ASSETGGETQY	TRBV4-2	TRBJ2-5
AWSVRGNTEAF	TRBV30	TRBJ1-1
ASSRGGRETQY	TRBV18	TRBJ2-5
ASSYGDDSNQPQH	TRBV4-2	TRBJ1-5
ASSPSSSSGNTIY	TRBV18	TRBJ1-3
ASSTPGTGMGEQY	TRBV19	TRBJ2-7
ASSTGLMNTEAF	TRBV7-2	TRBJ1-1
ASSLAGIGSPNEKLF	TRBV5-6	TRBJ1-4
ASSLLPGLPYEQY	TRBV4-2	TRBJ2-7
ASSIGQANEKLF	TRBV19	TRBJ1-4
ASSLSRAGGQETQY	TRBV27	TRBJ2-5